The 3 T cell receptor beta chains below all came from one sample that was sequenced in a study of OX40 agonist ivuxolimab in advanced cancers. This table comes from immunoSEQ multiplex PCR, and its TCRdb copy is limited to in-frame clones, with some not included. This sample has roughly 80,000 clones, with 85% to 95% found just once. The starting material was CD4+ or CD8+ T cells sorted from blood, obtained in a trial of the OX40 agonist ivuxolimab. Receptors were obtained from an adult with an advanced solid tumor such as melanoma, head and neck, liver or kidney cancer.

The rearrangement uses TRBV5-1 and TRBJ2-7, with D perhaps matching TRBD2 (6 bases). The CDR3 runs to 17 residues. Per the germline V gene, CDR1 is SGHRS and CDR2 is YFSETQ. V dropped 0 bases and J dropped 0 bases, with 16 bases sitting between them. CDR3 loop: CASSLAPVAGSSYEQYF. The CDR3 DNA is TGCGCCAGCAGCTTGGCCCCGGTAGCCGGGAGCTCCTACGAGCAGTACTTC.

Worth noting for this clone: One end of the junction is discordant with germline, which a read error may explain. This chain's CDR3 is CASSTTRFGVF. The CDR3 DNA reads as TGTGCCAGCAGTACGACCAGATTTGGGGTCTTC. This chain links TRBV28 with TRBJ2-1; D unclear. The CDR3 loop spans 11 amino acids. Germline CDR1 MDHEN, CDR2 SYDVKM.

This chain links TRBV18 with TRBJ2-7; 7 bases are a match to TRBD1. CDR1 KGHSH and CDR2 LQKENI come from the germline V gene. Losses at the gene ends were 2 bases for V and 0 bases for J; bases not matched to a gene: 1. The CDR3 contains 14 residues. CDR3 in amino acids: CASSPGTASYEQYF. In DNA, the CDR3 is TGTGCCAGCTCACCAGGGACAGCCTCCTACGAGCAGTACTTC.